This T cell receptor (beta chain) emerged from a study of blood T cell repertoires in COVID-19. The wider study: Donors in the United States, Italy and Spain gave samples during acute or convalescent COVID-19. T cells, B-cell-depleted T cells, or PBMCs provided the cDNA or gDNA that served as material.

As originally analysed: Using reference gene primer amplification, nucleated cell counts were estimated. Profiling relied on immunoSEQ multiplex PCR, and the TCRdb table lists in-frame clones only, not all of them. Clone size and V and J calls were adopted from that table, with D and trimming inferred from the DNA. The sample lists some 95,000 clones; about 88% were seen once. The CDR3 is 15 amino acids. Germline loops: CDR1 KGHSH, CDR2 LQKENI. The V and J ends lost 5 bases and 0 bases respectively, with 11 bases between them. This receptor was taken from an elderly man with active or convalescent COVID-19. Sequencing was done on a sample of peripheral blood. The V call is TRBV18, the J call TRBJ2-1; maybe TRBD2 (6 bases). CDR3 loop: CASSTQRVSYNEQFF. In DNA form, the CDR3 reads TGTGCCAGCTCAACTCAGCGGGTCTCCTACAATGAGCAGTTCTTC.